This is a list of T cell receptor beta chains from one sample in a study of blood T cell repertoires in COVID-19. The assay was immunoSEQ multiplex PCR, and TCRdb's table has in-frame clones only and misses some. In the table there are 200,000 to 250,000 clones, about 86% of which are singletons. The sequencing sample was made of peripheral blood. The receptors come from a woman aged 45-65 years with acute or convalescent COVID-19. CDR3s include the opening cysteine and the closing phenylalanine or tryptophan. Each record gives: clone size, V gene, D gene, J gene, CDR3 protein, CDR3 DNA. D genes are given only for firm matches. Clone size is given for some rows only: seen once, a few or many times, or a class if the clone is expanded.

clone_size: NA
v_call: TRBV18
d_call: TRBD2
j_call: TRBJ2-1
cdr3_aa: CASSPFGTGGGNEQFF
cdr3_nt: TGTGCCAGCTCACCATTCGGAACGGGAGGGGGGAATGAGCAGTTCTTC

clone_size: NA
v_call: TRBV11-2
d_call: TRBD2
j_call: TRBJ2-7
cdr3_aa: CASSPGTSGRGEQYF
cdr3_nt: TGTGCCAGCAGCCCAGGGACTAGCGGGAGGGGTGAGCAGTACTTC

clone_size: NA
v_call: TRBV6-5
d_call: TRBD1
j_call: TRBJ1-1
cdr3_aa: CASTEGAKNTEAFF
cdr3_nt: TGTGCCAGCACCGAGGGGGCCAAGAACACCGAAGCTTTCTTT

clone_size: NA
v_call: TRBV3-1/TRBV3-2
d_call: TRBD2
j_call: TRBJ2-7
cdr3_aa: CASSQEVAGDLSYEQYF
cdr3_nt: TGTGCCAGCAGCCAAGAGGTAGCGGGGGATCTCTCCTACGAGCAGTACTTC

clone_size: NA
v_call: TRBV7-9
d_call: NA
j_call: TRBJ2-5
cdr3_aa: CASGPDSSQETQYF
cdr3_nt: TGTGCCAGCGGGCCGGACAGCTCCCAAGAGACCCAGTACTTC

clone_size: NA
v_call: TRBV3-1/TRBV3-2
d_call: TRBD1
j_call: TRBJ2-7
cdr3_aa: CASSREQGAAYEQYF
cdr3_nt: TGTGCCAGCAGCCGAGAACAGGGGGCTGCTTACGAGCAGTACTTC

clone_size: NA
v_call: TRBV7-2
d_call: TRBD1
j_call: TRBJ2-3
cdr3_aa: CASSTGQGWSTDTQYF
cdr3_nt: TGTGCCAGCAGCACAGGACAGGGGTGGAGCACAGATACGCAGTATTTT

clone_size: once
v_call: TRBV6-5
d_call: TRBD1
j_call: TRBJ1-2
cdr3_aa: CASRPGQGPYGYTF
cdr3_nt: TGTGCCAGCAGACCCGGACAGGGACCCTATGGCTACACCTTC

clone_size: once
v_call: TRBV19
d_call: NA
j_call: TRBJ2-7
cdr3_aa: CATSWTVPIYEQYF
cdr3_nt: TGTGCCACTTCGTGGACAGTGCCTATCTACGAGCAGTACTTC

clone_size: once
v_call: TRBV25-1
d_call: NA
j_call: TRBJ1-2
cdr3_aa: CASSESGQLNYGYTF
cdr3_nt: TGTGCCAGCAGTGAATCCGGACAGTTAAACTATGGCTACACCTTC

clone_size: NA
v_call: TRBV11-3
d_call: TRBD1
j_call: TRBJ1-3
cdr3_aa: CASSPGQAGNTIYF
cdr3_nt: TGTGCCAGCAGCCCGGGACAGGCGGGAAACACCATATATTTT

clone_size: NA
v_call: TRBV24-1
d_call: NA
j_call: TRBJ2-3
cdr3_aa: CATSDQGGEWGPGTQYF
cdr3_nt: TGTGCCACCAGTGACCAGGGAGGGGAGTGGGGGCCAGGTACGCAGTATTTT

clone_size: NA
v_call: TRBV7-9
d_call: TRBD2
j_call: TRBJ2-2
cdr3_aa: CASRITLGTSGQNTGELFF
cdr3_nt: TGTGCCAGCAGGATTACACTCGGGACTAGCGGACAGAACACCGGGGAGCTGTTTTTT

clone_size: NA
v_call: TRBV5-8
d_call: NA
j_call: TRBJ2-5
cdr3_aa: CASSLYFRARGETQYF
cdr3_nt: TGTGCCAGCAGCTTGTATTTCCGGGCCCGGGGGGAGACCCAGTACTTC

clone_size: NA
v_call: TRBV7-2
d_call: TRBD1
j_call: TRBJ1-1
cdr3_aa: CASSFRQGAITEAFF
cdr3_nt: TGTGCCAGCAGCTTCCGACAGGGGGCTATAACTGAAGCTTTCTTT

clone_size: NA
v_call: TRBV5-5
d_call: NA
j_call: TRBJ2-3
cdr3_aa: CASSLTGSTDTQYF
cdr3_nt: TGTGCCAGCAGCTTGACGGGGAGCACAGATACGCAGTATTTT

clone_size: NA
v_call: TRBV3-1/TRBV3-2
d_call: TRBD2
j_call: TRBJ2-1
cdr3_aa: CASSEGLALYNEQFF
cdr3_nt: TGTGCCAGCAGCGAGGGACTAGCTCTTTACAATGAGCAGTTCTTC

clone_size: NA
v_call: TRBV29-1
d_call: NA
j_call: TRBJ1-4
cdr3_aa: CSVTPGTNEKLFF
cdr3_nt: TGCAGCGTTACCCCCGGGACTAATGAAAAACTGTTTTTT

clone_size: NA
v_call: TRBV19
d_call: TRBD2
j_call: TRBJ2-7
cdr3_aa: CASSSGREDAEQYF
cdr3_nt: TGTGCCAGTAGTTCGGGGCGGGAGGACGCCGAGCAGTACTTC

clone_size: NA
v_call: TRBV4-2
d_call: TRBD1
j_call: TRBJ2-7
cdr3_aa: CASQQGVMYEQYF
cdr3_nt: TGTGCCAGCCAACAGGGGGTGATGTACGAGCAGTACTTC

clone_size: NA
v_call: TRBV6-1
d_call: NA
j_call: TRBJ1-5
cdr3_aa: CASSEGQWGNQPQHF
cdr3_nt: TGTGCCAGCAGTGAGGGGCAGTGGGGTAATCAGCCCCAGCATTTT

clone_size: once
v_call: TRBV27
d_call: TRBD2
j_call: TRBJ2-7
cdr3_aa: CASSLVAGGSEQYF
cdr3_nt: TGTGCCAGCAGTTTAGTAGCGGGAGGGAGCGAGCAGTACTTC